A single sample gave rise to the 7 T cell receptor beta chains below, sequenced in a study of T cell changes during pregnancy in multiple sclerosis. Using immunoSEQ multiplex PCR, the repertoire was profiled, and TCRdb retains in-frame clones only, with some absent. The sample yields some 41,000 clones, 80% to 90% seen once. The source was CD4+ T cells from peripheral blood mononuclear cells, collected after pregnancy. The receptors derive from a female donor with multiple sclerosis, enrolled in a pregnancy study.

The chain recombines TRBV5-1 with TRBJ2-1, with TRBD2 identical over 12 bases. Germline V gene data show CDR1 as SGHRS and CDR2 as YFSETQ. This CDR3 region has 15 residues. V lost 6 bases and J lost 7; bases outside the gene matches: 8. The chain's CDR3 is CASNPGLAGFNEQFF. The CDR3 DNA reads TGCGCCAGCAACCCCGGACTAGCGGGATTTAATGAGCAGTTCTTC.

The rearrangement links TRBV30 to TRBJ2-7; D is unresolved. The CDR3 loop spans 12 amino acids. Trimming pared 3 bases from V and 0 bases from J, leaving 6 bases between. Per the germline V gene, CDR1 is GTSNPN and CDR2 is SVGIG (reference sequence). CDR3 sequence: CAWSANSYEQYF. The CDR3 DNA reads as TGTGCCTGGAGCGCTAACTCCTACGAGCAGTACTTC.

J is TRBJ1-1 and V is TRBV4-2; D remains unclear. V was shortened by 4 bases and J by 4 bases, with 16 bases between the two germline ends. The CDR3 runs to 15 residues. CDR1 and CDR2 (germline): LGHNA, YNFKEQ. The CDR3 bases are TGTGCCAGCAGCCCTGAGGGAGGGCGGGTCACTGAAGCTTTCTTT. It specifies CASSPEGGRVTEAFF.

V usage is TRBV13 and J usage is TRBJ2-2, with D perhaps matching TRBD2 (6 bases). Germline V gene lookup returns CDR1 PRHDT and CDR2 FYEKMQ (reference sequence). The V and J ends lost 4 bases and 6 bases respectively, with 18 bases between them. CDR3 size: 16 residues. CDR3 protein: CASSSPPAGRAGELFF. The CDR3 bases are TGTGCCAGCAGCTCCCCCCCGGCGGGGCGTGCCGGGGAGCTGTTTTTT.

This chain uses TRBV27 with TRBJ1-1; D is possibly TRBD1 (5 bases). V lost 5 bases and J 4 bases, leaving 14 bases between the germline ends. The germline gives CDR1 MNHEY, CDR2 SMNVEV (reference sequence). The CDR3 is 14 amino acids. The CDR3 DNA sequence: TGTGCCAGCAGTCTATTCAGGGAAATCACTGAAGCTTTCTTT. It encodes CASSLFREITEAFF.

The CDR3, as DNA: TGTGCCAGCAGCCCCGACAGTAATGAAAAACTGTTTTTT. Translated, it gives CASSPDSNEKLFF. J is TRBJ1-4 and V is TRBV4-2; D perhaps matches TRBD1 (5 bases). From germline, CDR1 is LGHNA and CDR2 YNFKEQ. V lost 4 bases and J 4 bases, leaving 7 bases between the germline ends. The CDR3 length is 13 residues.

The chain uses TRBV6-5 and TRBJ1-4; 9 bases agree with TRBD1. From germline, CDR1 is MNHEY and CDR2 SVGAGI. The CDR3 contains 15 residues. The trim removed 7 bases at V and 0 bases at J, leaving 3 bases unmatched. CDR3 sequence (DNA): TGTGCCAGCAAACGACAGGGGGCAACTAATGAAAAACTGTTTTTT. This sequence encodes CASKRQGATNEKLFF.